The 21 T cell receptor beta chains presented below share a single source sample, sequenced in a study of spatial heterogeneity in lung cancer. As to time point: sample taken at primary tumor resection. Tumor, nontumor lung or frozen PBMC supplied whole RNA that was sequenced unsorted. TCRdb reanalysed the 5' RACE reads using MiXCR and keeps one entry per CDR3 protein. The data hold about 6,900 distinct CDR3 sequences, with about 4.2% observed a single time. The sequenced sample was normal lung tissue next to the tumor, obtained at surgery. The origin of the receptors is a female donor with early-stage non-small cell lung cancer.

This clonotype has a handful of counts. The chain uses TRBV5-1 and TRBJ2-3, with 12 positions matching TRBD2. CDR1 is SGHRS and CDR2 is YFSETQ in the germline V gene. Trimming cost V 4 bases and J 6 bases; bases outside gene matches: 6. This CDR3 comprises 15 residues. CDR3 residues: CASSERTSGDDTQYF. DNA of the CDR3: TGCGCCAGCAGCGAACGGACTAGCGGGGACGATACGCAGTATTTT.

This clonotype is classed as medium-sized (0.01 to 0.1%). J is TRBJ2-7 and V is TRBV29-1, with 9 bases identical to TRBD1. The V gene end was trimmed by 5 bases and the J gene end by 3 bases; junction bases not matched to a gene: 8. This CDR3 is 14 amino acids long. In germline, CDR1 is SQVTM, CDR2 ANQGSEA. In nucleotides, the CDR3 is TGCAGCGTTTTCGGGACAGGGCTTTTCTACGAGCAGTACTTC. As protein: CSVFGTGLFYEQYF.

This clonotype is classed as medium-sized. The V and J genes are TRBV7-3 and TRBJ2-6, with D possibly matching TRBD2 (6 bases). Trimming removed 5 bases at V and 0 bases at J, with 14 bases between. This CDR3 contains 17 residues. Germline V gene sequence: CDR1 SGHTA, CDR2 FQGTGA. The CDR3 reads CASSGRGRGSGANVLTF. CDR3 in DNA: TGTGCCAGCAGCGGACGGGGGAGAGGCTCTGGGGCCAACGTCCTGACTTTC.

This clonotype is categorized as medium-sized (0.01 to 0.1%). The gene calls are TRBV20-1 and TRBJ2-5; D is perhaps TRBD2 (5 bases). CDR1 DFQATT and CDR2 SNEGSKA come from the germline V gene (reference sequence). The ends were cut back, 2 bases at V and 4 bases at J, with 11 bases in the middle. This CDR3 has 13 amino acids. CDR3: CSARPGLAETQYF. CDR3 DNA: TGCAGTGCTAGACCCGGACTCGCAGAGACCCAGTACTTC.

This clonotype came up many times. The gene calls are TRBV15 and TRBJ1-1, with D tentatively TRBD1 (6 bases). Trimming removed 0 bases at V and 11 bases at J, with 25 bases between. The length of the CDR3 is 17 residues. Germline V gives CDR1 LNHNV, CDR2 YYDKDF (reference sequence). CDR3 in amino acids: CATSRDEGRDTLEEAFF. The CDR3 coding sequence is TGTGCCACCAGCAGAGATGAGGGCCGGGACACCCTAGAGGAGGCTTTCTTT.

The rearrangement links TRBV11-2 to TRBJ2-1, with TRBD2 identical over 7 bases. The CDR3 has 16 residues. CDR1 and CDR2 from the germline V gene are SGHAT and FQNNGV. With 5 bases clipped from V and 0 bases from J, the junction kept 7 bases outside the gene matches. The CDR3 sequence is CASSRPRGTSYNEQFF. The CDR3 nucleotides read TGTGCCAGCAGCCGACCGCGGGGGACCTCCTACAATGAGCAGTTCTTC.

There are many counts of this clonotype. This chain links TRBV10-3 with TRBJ1-5; the match to TRBD1 covers 7 bases. The CDR3 runs 14 residues. Trimming removed 6 bases from V and 4 bases from J; junction bases left unmatched: 6. Germline CDR1 reads ENHRY; CDR2 reads SYGVKD. CDR3: CAISDRDFNQPQHF. The CDR3 DNA sequence: TGTGCCATCAGCGACAGGGATTTTAATCAGCCCCAGCATTTT.

In this sample, this clonotype turned up many times. The chain couples TRBV28 to TRBJ1-5; D not resolved. Between the trimmed V and J ends, which lost 3 bases and 3 bases, there was a span of 3 bases. The germline gives CDR1 MDHEN, CDR2 SYDVKM. The CDR3 extends over 12 amino acids. CDR3 loop: CASSFYNQPQHF. CDR3 nucleotide sequence: TGTGCCAGCAGTTTTTACAATCAGCCCCAGCATTTT.

This clonotype was seen ten or more times. The J gene is TRBJ2-7, the V gene TRBV11-2, with 7 bases lining up with TRBD1. CDR1 is SGHAT, CDR2 FQNNGV, per germline. The V segment lost 3 bases and the J segment 3 bases; nucleotides outside the gene matches: 5. CDR3 length equals 14 residues. The CDR3 here is CASSFEAGGYEQYF. The CDR3 DNA sequence: TGTGCCAGCAGCTTTGAGGCAGGGGGCTACGAGCAGTACTTC.

This clonotype is classed as medium-sized. The CDR3 spells CASSQLAGGREQYF. CDR3 in DNA: TGTGCCAGCAGTCAACTAGCGGGGGGGCGCGAGCAGTACTTC. The chain is built from TRBV3-1 and TRBJ2-7, with 13 bases identical to TRBD2. The length of the CDR3 is 14 residues. The trim removed 6 bases at V and 6 bases at J, leaving 5 bases unmatched. Germline V gene lookup returns CDR1 LGHDT and CDR2 YNNKEL (reference sequence).

This clonotype came up many times. This chain uses TRBV18 with TRBJ2-5; tentatively, D is TRBD1 (6 bases). CDR1 is KGHSH, CDR2 LQKENI, per germline. The germline V and J ends were trimmed by 9 bases and 6 bases, with 17 bases remaining between them. The CDR3 length is 13 residues. Written as DNA, the CDR3 is TGTGCCAGTTTCACGACAGGAGCGAAGACCCAGTACTTC. Its translation: CASFTTGAKTQYF.

This clonotype was detected many times. This chain links TRBV4-3 with TRBJ1-1; 8 bases fit TRBD1. This CDR3 is built from 14 residues. J gave up 2 bases and V 5 bases, and 4 bases lay outside the gene matches. Germline CDR1 LGHNA, CDR2 YSLEER. Here the CDR3 reads CASSFDRGNTEAFF. The DNA for the CDR3 is TGCGCCAGCAGCTTTGACAGGGGAAACACTGAAGCTTTCTTT.

At least ten counts were recorded for this clonotype. This sequence joins TRBV28 and TRBJ1-3, with 9 bases matching TRBD1. In germline, CDR1 is MDHEN, CDR2 SYDVKM. CDR3 length: 16 amino acids. J gave up 8 bases and V 6 bases, and 14 bases lay outside the gene matches. This CDR3 is CASSFNPRDREDTIYF. CDR3 in DNA: TGTGCCAGCAGCTTTAACCCGAGGGACAGGGAGGACACCATATATTTT.

This clonotype was seen repeatedly, ten times or more. The chain combines TRBV5-1 with TRBJ2-1, with a tentative D call TRBD1 (6 bases). The CDR3 totals 14 residues. Germline CDR1 and CDR2: SGHRS and YFSETQ. V shed 0 bases and J shed 8 bases, with 12 bases lying between them. The CDR3 protein is CASSLVAGVDEQFF. DNA of the CDR3: TGCGCCAGCAGCTTGGTTGCAGGGGTGGATGAGCAGTTCTTC. Using reference TRBV5-1 and TRBJ2-1 for the parts outside the CDR3, the full variable domain is KAGVTQTPRYLIKTRGQQVTLSCSPISGHRSVSWYQQTPGQGLQFLFEYFSETQRNKGNFPGRFSGRQFSNSRSEMNVSTLELGDSALYLCASSLVAGVDEQFFGPGTRLTVL.

This chain links TRBV5-1 with TRBJ2-3; D call uncertain. The CDR3 is made up of 13 amino acids. The V and J ends lost 0 bases and 6 bases respectively, with 8 bases between them. CDR1 and CDR2 (germline): SGHRS, YFSETQ. The CDR3 spells CASSLGDFDTQYF. The DNA for the CDR3 is TGCGCCAGCAGCTTGGGAGATTTTGATACGCAGTATTTT.

By sample share, this clonotype is medium-sized. This chain uses TRBV5-8 with TRBJ2-5; no definite D call. Trimming pared 2 bases from V and 9 bases from J, leaving 11 bases between. The germline CDR1 and CDR2 sequences are SGHTS and YDEGEE. This CDR3 contains 12 residues. CDR3 DNA sequence: TGTGCCAGCAGCTTTGGTGGGGTGGCCCAGTACTTC. The encoded protein is CASSFGGVAQYF.

This clonotype was counted many times. The chain combines TRBV20-1 with TRBJ2-3; 11 nucleotides match TRBD2. The CDR3 runs to 14 residues. V was clipped by 0 bases and J by 9 bases; unmatched bases: 5. Per the germline V gene, CDR1 is DFQATT and CDR2 is SNEGSKA (reference sequence). CDR3 residues: CSARDSGGAGTQYF. In DNA, the CDR3 is TGCAGTGCTAGAGATAGCGGGGGGGCTGGGACGCAGTATTTT.

Only a few counts were recorded for this clonotype. The V call is TRBV7-2, the J call TRBJ2-7, with D perhaps TRBD2 (5 bases). The germline V gene encodes CDR1 SGHTA and CDR2 FQGNSA. Deletions cut 1 base from V and 6 bases from J, with 7 bases between. This CDR3 is built from 12 residues. CDR3 nucleotide sequence: TGTGCCAGCAGCTTAGTCGGACTCGAGCAGTACTTC. Residues: CASSLVGLEQYF.

This clonotype was picked up many times. This chain connects TRBV5-1 to TRBJ2-5; weak D call: TRBD1 (7 bases). V was pared by 4 bases and J by 5 bases, with 18 bases between. Germline lookup yields CDR1 SGHRS and CDR2 YFSETQ. The CDR3 has 15 residues. The chain's CDR3 is CASSVGRGGWETQYF. For the CDR3, the DNA is TGCGCCAGCAGCGTCGGGAGAGGGGGCTGGGAGACCCAGTACTTC.

This clonotype has at least ten counts. The V gene is TRBV6-5, the J gene TRBJ2-7; the D call may be TRBD1 or TRBD2 (5 bases each). This CDR3 has 17 amino acids. Per the germline V gene, CDR1 is MNHEY and CDR2 is SVGAGI. The germline V and J ends were trimmed by 4 bases and 3 bases, with 22 bases remaining between them. Here the CDR3 DNA reads TGTGCCAGCAGTTCTAGCAATCCACCGGGACCCGACTACGAGCAGTACTTC. Encoded protein: CASSSSNPPGPDYEQYF.

The rearrangement joins TRBV5-1 to TRBJ2-3; TRBD1 or TRBD2 may be the D gene (5 bases each). The CDR3 has 15 residues. V was clipped by 4 bases and J by 0 bases, with 12 bases between them. Germline-derived CDR1 and CDR2 are SGHRS and YFSETQ. CDR3 bases: TGCGCCAGCAGCCACGAGGGGATAAGCACAGATACGCAGTATTTT. This translates into CASSHEGISTDTQYF.